Sequencing of this TCR beta chain was carried out in a study of Ad26.COV2.S vaccination and SARS-CoV-2 variants. Whole-study context: Intramuscularly, Ad26.COV2.S was given either once or twice, 56 days apart. Broader study findings: In TCR breadth and depth analyses, total T cell responses may have been underestimated. Vaccinated and placebo-treated recipients had similar non-spike TCR breadth.

As regards this clone: The antigen is unknown.

Some clones are missing from TCRdb's copy, which holds only in-frame ones; the method was immunoSEQ multiplex PCR. The repertoire includes more than 300,000 clones, approximately 90% of them detected once, and under 6% sits in the top ten. Sample treatment: 15 to 20 received Ad26.COV2.S at low or high dose, single or two shots; several received placebo; per-sample allocation not given. Specimen acquisition occurred on day 63 following the initial vaccine or placebo injection. Recruitment in Boston yielded a donor of adult age, 18-55 years. Germline-derived CDR1 and CDR2 are SQVTM and ANQGSEA. CDR3 size: 14 residues. Between the trimmed V and J ends, which lost 6 bases and 3 bases, there was a span of 14 bases.

Sample: peripheral blood, taken in a trial of Ad26.COV2.S vaccine versus placebo. V usage is TRBV29-1 and J usage is TRBJ2-2; D ambiguous. The clonotype comes from a person between 18 and 65 years old who received the Ad26.COV2.S COVID-19 vaccine or a placebo. The CDR3 DNA reads as TGCAGCGTCAGTCCGGGTCGATACACCGGGGAGCTGTTTTTT. Protein: CSVSPGRYTGELFF.